The TCR beta chain described here comes from a study of blood T cell repertoires in COVID-19 (dated by TCRdb to 2020 to 2021). Background on the whole study: The collaborator samples originated in the United States, Italy and Spain and spanned the acute and convalescent phases of COVID-19. The prospective study material was composed of cDNA or gDNA derived from T cells, B-cell-depleted T cells, or PBMCs. Where available, HLA class I and class II types were obtained from metadata supplied by the sample provider rather than from assay-based typing. The samples were drawn from two sources: the first 160 participants of the ongoing ImmuneRACE study, and over 1,000 subjects contributed by 6 global collaborators. A de-identified subject ID, COVID-19 status, age in years and sex were almost always included in the sample metadata. Subjects who had been exposed to COVID-19, were actively infected with it, or had recovered from it provided the deeply sampled blood TCRbeta repertoires that made up the dataset. The repertoires were released in a freely available public database intended as a resource for research on the immune response to SARS-CoV-2. Overall study outcomes, separate from this receptor: How much clinical and demographic metadata was included differed by source and by participant, and the metadata was provided uncurated.

Comment on this clone: Its antigen specificity is not known. Base qualities are not provided; no much larger clone lies one nucleotide away.

TCRbeta CDR3 regions were amplified from genomic DNA by means of the immunoSEQ Assay, a bias-controlled multiplex PCR. From the authors' description of their analysis: Nucleated cell counts per sample were estimated from amplification of reference gene primers within the assay. To quantify the absolute abundance of each unique TCRbeta CDR3 rearrangement, sequence reads were collapsed and filtered. Productive Simpson clonality was computed per sample as the square root of Simpson's diversity index over productive rearrangements. TCRdb provides this immuneACCESS table in a form limited to in-frame rearrangements. Some clones are lacking; in checked studies, under half of them reflect an unresolved V gene, and why the rest are absent is not known. V, J and clone size derive from that table, while D and trimming were established from the DNA sequence. This sample lists about 270,000 clones; approximately 88% were detected once. Roughly 2.2% of the sample is held by the ten biggest clonotypes.

Collaborating institutions collected whole blood in K2EDTA tubes following their own protocols. For TCRbeta analysis, collaborators shipped samples as frozen whole blood, isolated PBMCs, or DNA extracted from either of those sample types. In the germline V gene, CDR1 corresponds to WSHSY and CDR2 to SAAADI. The CDR3, from cysteine to phenylalanine, totals 14 residues. The retained sequence is limited to the CDR3, 42 bases, with the frame set at the first base. A distance of 7 bases separates the germline ends of V and J, which lose 4 bases and 1 base respectively. Sequencing was done on a sample of peripheral blood. The receptor chain draws on TRBV10-2 and TRBJ2-2; the D segment cannot be called with confidence. The receptor was isolated from a man in his fifties with acute or convalescent COVID-19. The DNA is TGCGCCAGCAGTGCGGCAGGGAACACCGGGGAGCTGTTTTTT. This sequence encodes CASSAAGNTGELFF.